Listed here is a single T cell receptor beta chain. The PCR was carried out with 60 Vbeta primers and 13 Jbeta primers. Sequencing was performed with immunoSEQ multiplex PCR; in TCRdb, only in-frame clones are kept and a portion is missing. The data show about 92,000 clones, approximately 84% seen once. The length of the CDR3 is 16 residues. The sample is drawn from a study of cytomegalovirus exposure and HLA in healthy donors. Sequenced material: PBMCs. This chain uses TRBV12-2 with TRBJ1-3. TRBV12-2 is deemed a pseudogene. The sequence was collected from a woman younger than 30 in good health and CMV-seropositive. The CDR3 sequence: CARLVHLYLSGNTIYF. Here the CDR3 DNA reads TGTGCAAGACTGGTCCATCTGTACCTCTCTGGAAACACCATATATTTT.